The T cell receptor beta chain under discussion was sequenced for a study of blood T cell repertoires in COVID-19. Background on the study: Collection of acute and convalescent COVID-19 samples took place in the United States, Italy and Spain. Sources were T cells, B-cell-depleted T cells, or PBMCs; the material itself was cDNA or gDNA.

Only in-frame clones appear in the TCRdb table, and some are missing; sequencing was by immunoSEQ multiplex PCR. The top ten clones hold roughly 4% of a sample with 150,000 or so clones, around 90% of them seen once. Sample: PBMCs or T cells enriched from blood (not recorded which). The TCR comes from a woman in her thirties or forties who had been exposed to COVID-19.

CDR3 amino acids: CASSFTGTGNEKLFF. DNA of the CDR3: TGTGCCAGCAGCTTCACCGGGACAGGGAATGAAAAACTGTTTTTT. The V and J genes are TRBV5-4 and TRBJ1-4; 9 nucleotides match TRBD1. The ends lost 2 bases at V and 5 bases at J; junction bases unmatched: 4. This CDR3 comprises 15 residues. Germline values: CDR1 SGHNT, CDR2 YYREEE (reference sequence).